These T cell receptor beta chains were read from a single sample in a study of vaccination effects on CD4 cells after COVID-19. The data were produced by immunoSEQ multiplex PCR, yet TCRdb's version contains in-frame clones alone and is incomplete. The table has about 27,000 clones, about 70% seen once. Their recognized antigens are unknown. The source material was CD4+ T cells from PBMCs cultured with HCoV-NL63 spike peptides, sampled before COVID-19 vaccination. Every receptor here comes from a human donor who received a COVID-19 vaccine. The conserved cysteine and the conserved F or W are not part of the CDR3 here. The order of the fields is V gene, D gene, J gene, CDR3 protein. D genes are given only for firm matches.

v_gene: TRBV19
d_gene: TRBD1
j_gene: TRBJ2-7
CDR3aa: ASTKGNRGRME

v_gene: TRBV3-1/TRBV3-2
d_gene: TRBD1
j_gene: TRBJ1-5
CDR3aa: ASSQGTGVQGPQH

v_gene: TRBV2
d_gene: TRBD2
j_gene: TRBJ2-1
CDR3aa: ASSRLAGVVHEQF

v_gene: TRBV19
d_gene: TRBD1
j_gene: TRBJ1-1
CDR3aa: ASSRGTGFTEAF

v_gene: TRBV2
d_gene: TRBD2
j_gene: TRBJ2-1
CDR3aa: ASRELAEYNEQF

v_gene: TRBV5-1
d_gene: NA
j_gene: TRBJ2-1
CDR3aa: ASSPPTAYNEQF

v_gene: TRBV19
d_gene: NA
j_gene: TRBJ2-7
CDR3aa: ASRNRAANYEQY

v_gene: TRBV5-6
d_gene: NA
j_gene: TRBJ1-6
CDR3aa: ASSLASGSPLH

v_gene: TRBV6-5
d_gene: TRBD1
j_gene: TRBJ1-6
CDR3aa: ASSDRGYNSPLH

v_gene: TRBV3-1/TRBV3-2
d_gene: NA
j_gene: TRBJ2-7
CDR3aa: ASSQGPLEQY

v_gene: TRBV27
d_gene: NA
j_gene: TRBJ1-1
CDR3aa: ASRKGPNYTEAF

v_gene: TRBV10-3
d_gene: NA
j_gene: TRBJ1-5
CDR3aa: AISDPGQPQH

v_gene: TRBV6-5
d_gene: NA
j_gene: TRBJ1-5
CDR3aa: ASTPGPGNQPQH

v_gene: TRBV11-2
d_gene: TRBD1
j_gene: TRBJ2-5
CDR3aa: ASTVQQGETQY

v_gene: TRBV5-1
d_gene: NA
j_gene: TRBJ1-4
CDR3aa: ASRFFGEATNEKLF

v_gene: TRBV29-1
d_gene: NA
j_gene: TRBJ1-5
CDR3aa: SVESGSNQPQH

v_gene: TRBV7-2
d_gene: NA
j_gene: TRBJ2-1
CDR3aa: ASSLGQIRNNEQF

v_gene: TRBV6-1
d_gene: NA
j_gene: TRBJ1-4
CDR3aa: ASSEGGLGEKLF

v_gene: TRBV5-4
d_gene: TRBD1
j_gene: TRBJ1-3
CDR3aa: ASSSRQGNWDTIY

v_gene: TRBV10-3
d_gene: NA
j_gene: TRBJ2-3
CDR3aa: AISESGYLADTQY

v_gene: TRBV5-1
d_gene: TRBD2
j_gene: TRBJ2-3
CDR3aa: ASSSRTSGLTDTQY

v_gene: TRBV5-6
d_gene: NA
j_gene: TRBJ2-4
CDR3aa: ASSQRTPSKNIQY

v_gene: TRBV19
d_gene: NA
j_gene: TRBJ1-3
CDR3aa: ASHRFSGNTIY

v_gene: TRBV6-5
d_gene: NA
j_gene: TRBJ1-4
CDR3aa: ASRGANEKLF

v_gene: TRBV27
d_gene: NA
j_gene: TRBJ1-6
CDR3aa: ASSFRPGTNVSPLH

v_gene: TRBV6-1
d_gene: NA
j_gene: TRBJ2-1
CDR3aa: ASSEGAGSPNEQF

v_gene: TRBV9
d_gene: NA
j_gene: TRBJ1-3
CDR3aa: ASSPRGGSGNTIY

v_gene: TRBV14
d_gene: NA
j_gene: TRBJ1-2
CDR3aa: ASSRHSGGGPGYGYT

v_gene: TRBV18
d_gene: NA
j_gene: TRBJ2-1
CDR3aa: ASSPGISYNEQF

v_gene: TRBV19
d_gene: TRBD2
j_gene: TRBJ2-5
CDR3aa: ASSGGLESETQY

v_gene: TRBV24-1
d_gene: NA
j_gene: TRBJ1-6
CDR3aa: ATSDPGWQGQTGSSYNSPLH

v_gene: TRBV19
d_gene: NA
j_gene: TRBJ1-2
CDR3aa: ASSISGQNTGYT

v_gene: TRBV5-4
d_gene: NA
j_gene: TRBJ1-1
CDR3aa: ASSLEGLNTEAF

v_gene: TRBV11-2
d_gene: NA
j_gene: TRBJ2-1
CDR3aa: ASSLVSGPSYNEQF

v_gene: TRBV2
d_gene: NA
j_gene: TRBJ1-2
CDR3aa: ASSEPLYYGYT

v_gene: TRBV10-3
d_gene: NA
j_gene: TRBJ1-3
CDR3aa: ASTWNGNTIY

v_gene: TRBV5-1
d_gene: NA
j_gene: TRBJ2-3
CDR3aa: ASRFPWSPSTDTQY

v_gene: TRBV29-1
d_gene: NA
j_gene: TRBJ2-2
CDR3aa: SVRIGRTAKNTGELF

v_gene: TRBV9
d_gene: NA
j_gene: TRBJ2-1
CDR3aa: ASSYLGGGKDNEQF

v_gene: TRBV4-1
d_gene: TRBD1
j_gene: TRBJ2-3
CDR3aa: ASSRDRYTDTQY

v_gene: TRBV5-1
d_gene: TRBD1
j_gene: TRBJ2-1
CDR3aa: ASSVTGEEQF

v_gene: TRBV6-1
d_gene: TRBD2
j_gene: TRBJ2-7
CDR3aa: ASSEEAGGPYEQY

v_gene: TRBV2
d_gene: TRBD2
j_gene: TRBJ2-7
CDR3aa: ASKFGGGYEQY

v_gene: TRBV11-2
d_gene: TRBD2
j_gene: TRBJ2-5
CDR3aa: ASSPLAGGPRKETQY

v_gene: TRBV11-1
d_gene: NA
j_gene: TRBJ2-5
CDR3aa: ASSVGGNQETQY

v_gene: TRBV19
d_gene: NA
j_gene: TRBJ1-2
CDR3aa: ASSDTHNYGYT

v_gene: TRBV19
d_gene: TRBD1
j_gene: TRBJ1-5
CDR3aa: ASSARPGQVAGNQPQH

v_gene: TRBV2
d_gene: TRBD1
j_gene: TRBJ1-2
CDR3aa: ASSGQGAGYGYT

v_gene: TRBV19
d_gene: TRBD1
j_gene: TRBJ1-2
CDR3aa: ASSTTGGDGYT

v_gene: TRBV9
d_gene: TRBD2
j_gene: TRBJ2-3
CDR3aa: ASSVTSGLSTDTQY

v_gene: TRBV2
d_gene: NA
j_gene: TRBJ2-3
CDR3aa: AERAGTDTQY

v_gene: TRBV27
d_gene: NA
j_gene: TRBJ1-2
CDR3aa: ASSFYPDSWGYGYT

v_gene: TRBV6-5
d_gene: TRBD1
j_gene: TRBJ1-5
CDR3aa: ASGRTGGNQPQH

v_gene: TRBV4-2
d_gene: NA
j_gene: TRBJ1-3
CDR3aa: ASSPTLGVAGNTIY